The 9 T cell receptor beta chains below all came from one sample that was sequenced in a study of T-cell reconstitution after alpha-beta-depleted transplantation in children. The library targeted TCRbeta and was prepared with unique molecular identifiers. TCRdb analysed the PCR reads with MiXCR anew, one entry per CDR3 protein. The sample gives 200,000 or so distinct CDR3 sequences, 5% to 7.5% of which show up once; 4.5% to 5.5% is in the top ten. The sequences come from PBMCs, collected before TCRalphabeta/CD19-depleted stem cell transplant. The receptors were gathered from a girl less than two years old with combined immunodeficiency, due to receive a stem cell transplant.

This clonotype showed up many times. The J gene is TRBJ2-5, the V gene TRBV20-1, with 14 bases aligning to TRBD2. The ends lost 7 bases at V and 5 bases at J; junction bases unmatched: 9. The CDR3 has 15 amino acids. Germline-derived CDR1 and CDR2 are DFQATT and SNEGSKA (reference sequence). The CDR3 nucleotides read TGCAGTGTTAAAGGACTAGCGGGGGGCGTCGAGACCCAGTACTTC. Its protein is CSVKGLAGGVETQYF.

This clonotype showed up many times. The junction differs from germline at one of its ends, possibly a read error. The chain joins TRBV3-1 to TRBJ2-1, with D hard to call. The germline CDR1 and CDR2 sequences are LGHDT and YNNKEL (reference sequence). The CDR3 extends over 12 amino acids. CDR3: CASSHWPARCIF. The CDR3 DNA follows: TGTGCCAGCAGCCACTGGCCCGCACGCTGCATCTTC.

In this sample, this clonotype turned up many times. This chain links TRBV29-1 with TRBJ2-2; 7 nucleotides match TRBD1. V shed 3 bases, J shed 1 base, and the junction held 5 bases outside the gene matches. The CDR3 runs 15 residues. CDR1 SQVTM and CDR2 ANQGSEA come from the germline V gene. DNA for the CDR3: TGCAGCGTTGAGACCCGACAGGGGAACACCGGGGAGCTGTTTTTT. Encoded protein: CSVETRQGNTGELFF.

This clonotype was counted many times. The chain uses TRBV6-2 or TRBV6-3 and TRBJ2-1, with a weak D call TRBD2 (5 bases). CDR1 MNHEY and CDR2 SVGEGT come from the germline V gene. With 5 bases removed from V and 1 base from J, the gap between germline ends came to 15 bases. This CDR3 has 16 amino acids. CDR3 sequence (DNA): TGTGCCAGCAGTACCCATTCCGGACTTTCCTACAATGAGCAGTTCTTC. Amino acid sequence: CASSTHSGLSYNEQFF.

The sample holds many counts of this clonotype. The genes are TRBV7-8 and TRBJ2-3; D uncertain. This CDR3 is built from 11 residues. Germline CDR1 reads SGHVS; CDR2 reads FQNEAQ. The germline V and J ends were trimmed by 4 bases and 3 bases, with 2 bases remaining between them. CDR3: CASSWTDTQYF. For the CDR3, the DNA is TGTGCCAGCAGCTGGACAGATACGCAGTATTTT.

This clonotype was detected ten times or more. V and J are TRBV20-1 and TRBJ2-5, with D perhaps matching TRBD2 (6 bases). Germline CDR1 is DFQATT and CDR2 is SNEGSKA (reference sequence). The CDR3 totals 12 residues. V was cut by 6 bases and J by 2 bases, with 10 bases left in between. The CDR3 bases are TGCAGTGCCACGCTAGCGCAAGAGACCCAGTACTTC. This codes for CSATLAQETQYF.

With regard to this clonotype: A much larger clone differs from this one at a single base, so this may be a read error. The chain couples TRBV28 to TRBJ1-2, with a possible D match to TRBD1 (6 bases). This CDR3 is 13 amino acids long. Looked up from germline, CDR1 is MDHEN and CDR2 is SYDVKM. As DNA, the CDR3 is TGTGCCAGCAGTTTACAGTCAGGGGTTGGCCACACCTTC. This sequence encodes CASSLQSGVGHTF.

This clonotype showed up many times. The chain joins TRBV5-1 to TRBJ2-7; D gene ambiguous. The germline V and J ends were trimmed by 1 base and 2 bases, with 16 bases remaining between them. CDR1 SGHRS and CDR2 YFSETQ come from the germline V gene. The CDR3 consists of 16 residues. The CDR3 spells CASSLLGQPRTYEQYF. CDR3 in DNA: TGCGCCAGCAGCTTGTTAGGGCAACCCCGCACCTACGAGCAGTACTTC.

This clonotype has a count of ten or more. The V and J genes are TRBV24-1 and TRBJ2-1, with D possibly matching TRBD2 (6 bases). This CDR3 comprises 19 residues. The V gene's germline CDR1 is KGHDR and CDR2 SFDVKD. Trimming cost V 6 bases and J 0 bases, with 23 bases left between them. In DNA form, the CDR3 reads TGTGCCACCAGTTGGCCCACCCAGAGACAGACTAGCTCCTACAATGAGCAGTTCTTC. Residues: CATSWPTQRQTSSYNEQFF.